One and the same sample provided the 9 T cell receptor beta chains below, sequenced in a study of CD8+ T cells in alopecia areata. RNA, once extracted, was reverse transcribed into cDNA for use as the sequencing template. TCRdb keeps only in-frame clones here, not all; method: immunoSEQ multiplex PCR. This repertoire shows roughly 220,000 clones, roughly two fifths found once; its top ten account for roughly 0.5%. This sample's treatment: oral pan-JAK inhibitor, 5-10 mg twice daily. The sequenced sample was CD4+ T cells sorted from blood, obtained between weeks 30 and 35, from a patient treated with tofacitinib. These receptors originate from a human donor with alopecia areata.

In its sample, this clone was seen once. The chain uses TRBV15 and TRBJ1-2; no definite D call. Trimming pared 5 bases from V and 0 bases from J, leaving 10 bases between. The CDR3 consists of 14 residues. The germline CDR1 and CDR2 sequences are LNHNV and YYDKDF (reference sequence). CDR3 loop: CATSSRTPNYGYTF. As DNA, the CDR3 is TGTGCCACCAGCTCCCGGACCCCTAACTATGGCTACACCTTC.

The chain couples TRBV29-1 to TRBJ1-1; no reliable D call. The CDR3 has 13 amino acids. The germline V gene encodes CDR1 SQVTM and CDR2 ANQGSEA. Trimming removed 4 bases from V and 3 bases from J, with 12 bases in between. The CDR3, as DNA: TGCAGCGTTGCCTTCACCGGGGACACTGAAGCTTTCTTT. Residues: CSVAFTGDTEAFF.

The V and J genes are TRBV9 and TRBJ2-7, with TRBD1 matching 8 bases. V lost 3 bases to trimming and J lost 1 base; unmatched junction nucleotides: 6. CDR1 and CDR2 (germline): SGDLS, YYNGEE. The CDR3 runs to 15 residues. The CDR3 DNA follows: TGTGCCAGCAGCGCCGGGACAGGCCCTTCCTACGAGCAGTACTTC. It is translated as CASSAGTGPSYEQYF.

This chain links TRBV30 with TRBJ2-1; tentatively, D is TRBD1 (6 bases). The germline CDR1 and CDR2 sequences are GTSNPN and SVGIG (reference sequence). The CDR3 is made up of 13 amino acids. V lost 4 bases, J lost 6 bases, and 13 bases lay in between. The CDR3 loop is CAWTTGLGNEQFF. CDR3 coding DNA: TGTGCCTGGACCACAGGGCTAGGCAATGAGCAGTTCTTC.

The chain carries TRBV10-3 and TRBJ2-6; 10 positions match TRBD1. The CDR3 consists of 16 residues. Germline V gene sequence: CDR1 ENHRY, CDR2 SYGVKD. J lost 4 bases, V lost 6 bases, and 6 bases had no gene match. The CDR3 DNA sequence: TGTGCCATCAGGCCCGGGACAGGGGTCGGGGCCAACGTCCTGACTTTC. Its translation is CAIRPGTGVGANVLTF.

CDR3 sequence: CASSKGQGVGPLHF. In nucleotides, the CDR3 is TGTGCCAGCAGCAAAGGACAGGGCGTTGGACCCCTCCACTTT. The chain joins TRBV7-2 to TRBJ1-6; 8 nucleotides match TRBD1. The CDR3 length is 14 residues. The junction had 9 bases not matched to a gene; V was cut back by 5 bases and J by 12 bases. Looked up from germline, CDR1 is SGHTA and CDR2 is FQGNSA.

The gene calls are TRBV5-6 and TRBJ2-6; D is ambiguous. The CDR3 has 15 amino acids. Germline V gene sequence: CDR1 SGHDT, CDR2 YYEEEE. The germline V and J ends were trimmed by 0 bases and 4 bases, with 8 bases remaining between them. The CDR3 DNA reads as TGTGCCAGCAGCTTGGTGGGTACCGGGGCCAACGTCCTGACTTTC. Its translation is CASSLVGTGANVLTF.

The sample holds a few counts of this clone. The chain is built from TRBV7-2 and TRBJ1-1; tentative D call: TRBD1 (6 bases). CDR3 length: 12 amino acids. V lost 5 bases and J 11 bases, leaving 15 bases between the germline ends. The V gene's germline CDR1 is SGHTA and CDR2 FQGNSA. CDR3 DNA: TGTGCCAGCAGCCAAATCAAGGGGGACGCTTTCTTT. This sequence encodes CASSQIKGDAFF.

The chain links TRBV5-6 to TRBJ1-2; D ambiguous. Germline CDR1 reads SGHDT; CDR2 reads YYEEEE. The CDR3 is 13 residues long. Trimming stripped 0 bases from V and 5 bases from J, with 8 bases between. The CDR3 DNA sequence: TGTGCCAGCAGCTTGGAGGAAGGGTATGGCTACACCTTC. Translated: CASSLEEGYGYTF.